The rows below give T cell receptor beta chains drawn from one sample of a study of OX40 agonist ivuxolimab in advanced cancers. The repertoire was sequenced with immunoSEQ multiplex PCR; TCRdb's copy has only in-frame clones and lacks some. The sample includes tens of thousands of clones, around 87% of them seen just once. Material: CD4+ or CD8+ T cells sorted from blood, obtained in a trial of the OX40 agonist ivuxolimab. Receptors originate from an adult with an advanced solid tumor such as melanoma, head and neck, liver or kidney cancer. CDR3s include the opening cysteine and the closing phenylalanine or tryptophan. Fields, in order: D gene, J gene, clone size, V gene, CDR3 protein, CDR3 DNA. D genes are given only for firm matches. Clone size is given for some rows only: seen once, a few or many times, or a class if the clone is expanded.

d_call: NA; j_call: TRBJ2-5; clone_size: NA; v_call: TRBV4-1; cdr3_aa: CASSPGSWGETQYF; cdr3_nt: TGCGCCAGCAGCCCGGGGTCTTGGGGGGAGACCCAGTACTTC
d_call: NA; j_call: TRBJ1-6; clone_size: NA; v_call: TRBV4-1; cdr3_aa: CASSQDDQGTGSPLHF; cdr3_nt: TGCGCCAGCAGCCAAGATGATCAGGGGACGGGTTCACCCCTCCACTTT
d_call: NA; j_call: TRBJ1-6; clone_size: NA; v_call: TRBV11-2; cdr3_aa: CASSLGGALNPLHF; cdr3_nt: TGTGCCAGCAGCTTAGGGGGGGCTCTAAATCCCCTCCACTTT
d_call: TRBD1; j_call: TRBJ1-1; clone_size: NA; v_call: TRBV6-5; cdr3_aa: CASSYTGGTEAFF; cdr3_nt: TGTGCCAGCAGTTACACAGGGGGCACTGAAGCTTTCTTT
d_call: NA; j_call: TRBJ1-4; clone_size: few; v_call: TRBV4-1; cdr3_aa: CASSQEQPNEKLFF; cdr3_nt: TGCGCCAGCAGCCAAGAACAACCCAATGAAAAACTGTTTTTT
d_call: TRBD1; j_call: TRBJ2-4; clone_size: NA; v_call: TRBV7-2; cdr3_aa: CASSLAPFQTGTRAKNIQYF; cdr3_nt: TGTGCCAGCAGCTTAGCGCCATTTCAGACAGGGACGAGGGCCAAAAACATTCAGTACTTC
d_call: NA; j_call: TRBJ2-3; clone_size: few; v_call: TRBV30; cdr3_aa: CAWSVLAAPATDTQYF; cdr3_nt: TGTGCCTGGAGTGTTTTAGCGGCCCCTGCCACAGATACGCAGTATTTT
d_call: NA; j_call: TRBJ2-1; clone_size: NA; v_call: TRBV30; cdr3_aa: CAWDSPYNEQFF; cdr3_nt: TGTGCCTGGGACTCACCCTACAATGAGCAGTTCTTC
d_call: NA; j_call: TRBJ1-2; clone_size: NA; v_call: TRBV28; cdr3_aa: CASSFFRNSNYGYTF; cdr3_nt: TGTGCCAGCAGTTTTTTTCGGAACAGTAACTATGGCTACACCTTC
d_call: NA; j_call: TRBJ2-7; clone_size: NA; v_call: TRBV30; cdr3_aa: CAWIQGNEQYF; cdr3_nt: TGTGCCTGGATTCAGGGGAACGAGCAGTACTTC
d_call: TRBD2; j_call: TRBJ2-1; clone_size: NA; v_call: TRBV28; cdr3_aa: CASSFLTSANEQFF; cdr3_nt: TGTGCCAGCAGTTTCTTGACTAGCGCCAATGAGCAGTTCTTC
d_call: NA; j_call: TRBJ2-1; clone_size: once; v_call: TRBV7-9; cdr3_aa: CASSLLPGTSYNEQFF; cdr3_nt: TGTGCCAGCAGCTTATTGCCAGGGACCTCCTACAATGAGCAGTTCTTC
d_call: NA; j_call: TRBJ2-7; clone_size: NA; v_call: TRBV19; cdr3_aa: CASSISGLHEQYF; cdr3_nt: TGTGCCAGTAGCATATCGGGGCTCCACGAGCAGTACTTC
d_call: TRBD2; j_call: TRBJ2-1; clone_size: NA; v_call: TRBV25-1; cdr3_aa: CASSVLAAPYNEQFF; cdr3_nt: TGTGCCAGCAGTGTGCTAGCGGCCCCTTACAATGAGCAGTTCTTC
d_call: TRBD1; j_call: TRBJ2-7; clone_size: once; v_call: TRBV7-9; cdr3_aa: CASSPRQGPNYEQYF; cdr3_nt: TGTGCCAGCAGCCCACGACAGGGACCCAACTACGAGCAGTACTTC
d_call: TRBD2; j_call: TRBJ2-7; clone_size: NA; v_call: TRBV4-2; cdr3_aa: CASSHGLAEAYEQYF; cdr3_nt: TGTGCCAGCAGCCACGGACTAGCGGAAGCCTACGAGCAGTACTTC
d_call: NA; j_call: TRBJ1-4; clone_size: NA; v_call: TRBV5-8; cdr3_aa: CASSGGHDEKLFF; cdr3_nt: TGTGCCAGCTCCGGGGGGCATGATGAAAAACTGTTTTTT
d_call: NA; j_call: TRBJ1-6; clone_size: once; v_call: TRBV5-1; cdr3_aa: CASRLGNSPLHF; cdr3_nt: TGCGCCAGCAGGTTGGGGAATTCACCCCTCCACTTT
d_call: NA; j_call: TRBJ1-1; clone_size: NA; v_call: TRBV7-8; cdr3_aa: CASSLSGFSTEAFF; cdr3_nt: TGTGCCAGCAGCTTATCAGGGTTTAGCACTGAAGCTTTCTTT
d_call: TRBD1; j_call: TRBJ2-2; clone_size: NA; v_call: TRBV28; cdr3_aa: CASSLTQGAAGELFF; cdr3_nt: TGTGCCAGCAGTTTAACCCAGGGGGCGGCCGGGGAGCTGTTTTTT
d_call: TRBD1; j_call: TRBJ1-2; clone_size: NA; v_call: TRBV5-4; cdr3_aa: CASSQDDRGYGYTF; cdr3_nt: TGCGCCAGCAGCCAAGACGACAGGGGCTATGGCTACACCTTC
d_call: NA; j_call: TRBJ2-3; clone_size: NA; v_call: TRBV9; cdr3_aa: CASSEPRGPSTDTQYF; cdr3_nt: TGTGCCAGCAGCGAGCCCCGGGGACCTAGCACAGATACGCAGTATTTT